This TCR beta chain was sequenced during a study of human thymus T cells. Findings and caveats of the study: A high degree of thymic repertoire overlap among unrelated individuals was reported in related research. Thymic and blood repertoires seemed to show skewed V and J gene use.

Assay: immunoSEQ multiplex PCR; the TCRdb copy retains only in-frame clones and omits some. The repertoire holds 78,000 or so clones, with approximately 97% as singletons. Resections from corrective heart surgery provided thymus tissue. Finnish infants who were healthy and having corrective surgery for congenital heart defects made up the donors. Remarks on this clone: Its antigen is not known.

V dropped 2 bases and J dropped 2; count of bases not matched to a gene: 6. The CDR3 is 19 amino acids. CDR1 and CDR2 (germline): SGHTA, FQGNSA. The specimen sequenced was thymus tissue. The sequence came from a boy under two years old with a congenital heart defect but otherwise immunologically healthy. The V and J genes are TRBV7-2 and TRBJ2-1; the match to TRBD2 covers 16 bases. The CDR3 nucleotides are TGTGCCAGCAGCTTACCTCCGGGACTAGCGGGAGGGCCCTACAATGAGCAGTTCTTC. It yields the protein CASSLPPGLAGGPYNEQFF.